The next 5 T cell receptor beta chains were all read from a single sample in a study of T cells in Graves' hyperthyroidism and ophthalmopathy. Amplification of TCR beta CDR3 regions used RNA as the template. Researchers ran a first-round RT-PCR on the TCR CDR3 using the HTBI primer set. In TCRdb, the multiplex PCR reads were re-called with MiXCR into one record per CDR3 protein. The table records 500,000 to 600,000 distinct CDR3 sequences, 16% of them present only once. The specimen was blood. The receptors stem from a woman younger than 30 with Graves' hyperthyroidism.

This clonotype was observed many times. The chain joins TRBV20-1 to TRBJ2-7, with TRBD2 matching over 14 bases. Looked up from germline, CDR1 is DFQATT and CDR2 is SNEGSKA (reference sequence). The ends lost 4 bases at V and 2 bases at J; junction bases unmatched: 7. CDR3 length: 16 residues. The CDR3 DNA is TGCAGTGCTAACTACCAGGGACTAGCGGGAGCCTACGAGCAGTACTTC. Its protein is CSANYQGLAGAYEQYF.

This clonotype was counted between two and nine times. The chain has TRBV6-1 and TRBJ2-2; D unclear. The germline V and J ends were trimmed by 6 bases and 4 bases, with 15 bases remaining between them. The CDR3 is 15 residues long. Germline lookup yields CDR1 MNHNS and CDR2 SASEGT. The DNA for the CDR3 is TGTGCCAGCAGCTCGCCGGGCCGGCCCACCGGGGAGCTGTTTTTT. Translation gives CASSSPGRPTGELFF.

This clonotype has a count of ten or more. This chain joins TRBV28 and TRBJ1-5; D may be TRBD1 (6 bases). The CDR3 sequence is 16 residues long. V was pared by 6 bases and J by 0 bases, with 15 bases between. Germline V gene data show CDR1 as MDHEN and CDR2 as SYDVKM. CDR3 DNA sequence: TGTGCCAGCAGCCCACAGGGCGCCTATAGCAATCAGCCCCAGCATTTT. Translation gives CASSPQGAYSNQPQHF.

This clonotype has at least ten counts. The rearrangement links TRBV6-1 to TRBJ2-7, with a possible D match to TRBD2 (6 bases). V was clipped by 2 bases and J by 4 bases, with 12 bases between them. This CDR3 contains 14 residues. Per the germline V gene, CDR1 is MNHNS and CDR2 is SASEGT. CDR3 protein: CASSERRGGYEQYF. CDR3 coding DNA: TGTGCCAGCAGTGAACGGAGGGGTGGATACGAGCAGTACTTC.

This clonotype was seen repeatedly, ten times or more. The V and J genes are TRBV20-1 and TRBJ1-2; 9 positions match TRBD1. The CDR3 extends over 17 amino acids. J gave up 0 bases and V 4 bases, and 12 bases lay outside the gene matches. The V gene's germline CDR1 is DFQATT and CDR2 SNEGSKA (reference sequence). This chain's CDR3 is CSAISGQGRDANYGYTF. The CDR3 DNA is TGCAGTGCTATATCAGGACAGGGGCGGGACGCTAACTATGGCTACACCTTC.